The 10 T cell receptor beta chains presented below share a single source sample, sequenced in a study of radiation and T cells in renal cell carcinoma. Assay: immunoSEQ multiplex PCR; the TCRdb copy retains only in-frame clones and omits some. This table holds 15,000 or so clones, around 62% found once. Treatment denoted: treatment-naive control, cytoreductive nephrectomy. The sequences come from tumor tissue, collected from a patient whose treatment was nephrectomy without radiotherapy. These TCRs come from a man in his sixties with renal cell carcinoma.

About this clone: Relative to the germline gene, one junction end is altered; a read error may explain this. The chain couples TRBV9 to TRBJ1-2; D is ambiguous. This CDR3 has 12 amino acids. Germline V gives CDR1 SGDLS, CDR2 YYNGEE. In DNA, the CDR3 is TGTGCCAGCAGCCCCCACCTCGGGAAGGGCGGCTTC. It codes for CASSPHLGKGGF.

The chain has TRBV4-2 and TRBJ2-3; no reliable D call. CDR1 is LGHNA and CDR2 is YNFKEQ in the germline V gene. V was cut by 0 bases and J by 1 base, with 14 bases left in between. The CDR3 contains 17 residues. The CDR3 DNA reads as TGTGCCAGCAGCCAAGAAGGGTCCTATCGGGGCACAGATACGCAGTATTTT. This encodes CASSQEGSYRGTDTQYF.

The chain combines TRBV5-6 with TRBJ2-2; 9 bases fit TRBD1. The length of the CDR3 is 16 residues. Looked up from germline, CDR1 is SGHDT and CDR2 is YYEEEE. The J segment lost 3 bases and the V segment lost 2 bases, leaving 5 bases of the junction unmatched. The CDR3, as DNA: TGTGCCAGCAGCTTATCGACAGGGGGGTACACCGGGGAGCTGTTTTTT. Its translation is CASSLSTGGYTGELFF.

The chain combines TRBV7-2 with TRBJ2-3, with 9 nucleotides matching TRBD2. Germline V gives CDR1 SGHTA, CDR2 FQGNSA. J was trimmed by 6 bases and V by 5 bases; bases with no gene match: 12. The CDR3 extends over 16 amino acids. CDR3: CASSRDGSGGGDTQYF. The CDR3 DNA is TGTGCCAGCAGCCGCGACGGTAGCGGGGGTGGGGATACGCAGTATTTT.

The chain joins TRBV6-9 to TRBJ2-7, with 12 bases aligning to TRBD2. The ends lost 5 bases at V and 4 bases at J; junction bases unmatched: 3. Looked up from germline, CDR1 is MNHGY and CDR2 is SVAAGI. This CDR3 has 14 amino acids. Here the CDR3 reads CASSLAGGSYEQYF. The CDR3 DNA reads TGTGCCAGCAGTCTAGCGGGAGGGTCTTACGAGCAGTACTTC.

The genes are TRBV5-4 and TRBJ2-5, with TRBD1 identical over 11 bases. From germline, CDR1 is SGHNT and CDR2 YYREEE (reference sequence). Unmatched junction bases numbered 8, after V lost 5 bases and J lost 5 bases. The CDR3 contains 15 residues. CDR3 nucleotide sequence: TGTGCCAGCAGTTCCGGACAGGGGGCTTGGGAGACCCAGTACTTC. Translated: CASSSGQGAWETQYF.

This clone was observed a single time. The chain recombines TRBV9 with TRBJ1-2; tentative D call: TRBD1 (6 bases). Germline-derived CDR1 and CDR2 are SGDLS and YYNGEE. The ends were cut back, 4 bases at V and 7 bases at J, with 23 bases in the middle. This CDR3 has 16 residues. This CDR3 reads CASSLEADRSLGGYTF. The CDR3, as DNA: TGTGCCAGCAGCCTCGAAGCGGACAGATCCCTGGGTGGCTACACCTTC.

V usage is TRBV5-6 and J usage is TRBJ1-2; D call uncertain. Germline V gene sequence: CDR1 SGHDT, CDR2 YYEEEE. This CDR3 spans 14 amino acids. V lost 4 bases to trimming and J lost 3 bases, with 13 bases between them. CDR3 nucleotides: TGTGCCAGCAGCCCTTTGGGTGGGGACTATGGCTACACCTTC. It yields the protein CASSPLGGDYGYTF.

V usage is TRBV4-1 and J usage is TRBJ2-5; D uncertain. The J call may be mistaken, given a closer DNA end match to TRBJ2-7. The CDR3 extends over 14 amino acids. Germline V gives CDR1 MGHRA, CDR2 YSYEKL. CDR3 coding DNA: TGCGCCAGCAGCCACATGGGGAAATCCTACGAGCAGTACTTC. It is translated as CASSHMGKSYEQYF.

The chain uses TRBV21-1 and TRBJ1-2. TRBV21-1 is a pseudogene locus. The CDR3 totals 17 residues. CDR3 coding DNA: TGTGCCAGCAGCAAAAGCATAAGGGAGGAATTGGACTATGGCTACACCTTC. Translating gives CASSKSIREELDYGYTF.